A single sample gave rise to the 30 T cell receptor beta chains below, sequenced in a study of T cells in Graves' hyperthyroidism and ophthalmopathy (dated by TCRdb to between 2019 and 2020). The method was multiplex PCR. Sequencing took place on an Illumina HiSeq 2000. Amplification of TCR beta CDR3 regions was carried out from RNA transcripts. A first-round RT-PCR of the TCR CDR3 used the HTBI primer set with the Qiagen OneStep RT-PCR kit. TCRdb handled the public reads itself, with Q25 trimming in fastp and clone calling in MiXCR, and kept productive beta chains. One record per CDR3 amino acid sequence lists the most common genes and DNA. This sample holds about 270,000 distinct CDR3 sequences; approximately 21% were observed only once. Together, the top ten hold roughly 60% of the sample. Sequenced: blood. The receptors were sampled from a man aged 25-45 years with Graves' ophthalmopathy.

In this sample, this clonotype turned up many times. DNA of the CDR3: TGTGCCAGCTCCCAGCGGGGACCTTTCAGTGCTAGCGGGCGGGCACCCTACGAGCAGTACTTC. Protein product: CASSQRGPFSASGRAPYEQYF. The rearrangement links TRBV27 to TRBJ2-7; 8 bases fit TRBD2. Per the germline V gene, CDR1 is MNHEY and CDR2 is SMNVEV (reference sequence). The CDR3 consists of 21 residues. V shed 8 bases and J 2 bases; nucleotides not matched to a gene: 29.

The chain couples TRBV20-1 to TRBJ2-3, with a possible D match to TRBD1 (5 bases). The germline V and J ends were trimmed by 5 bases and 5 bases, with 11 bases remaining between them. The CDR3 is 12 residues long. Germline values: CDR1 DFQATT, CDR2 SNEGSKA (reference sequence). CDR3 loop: CSAGERGDTQYF. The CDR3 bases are TGCAGTGCTGGTGAAAGGGGAGATACGCAGTATTTT.

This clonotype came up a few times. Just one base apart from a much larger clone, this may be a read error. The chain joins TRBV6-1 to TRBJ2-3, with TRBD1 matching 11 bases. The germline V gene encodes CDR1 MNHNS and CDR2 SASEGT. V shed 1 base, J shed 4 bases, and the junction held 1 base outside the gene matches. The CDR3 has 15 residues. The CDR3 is CASSEGTGGADTQYF. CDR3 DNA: TGTGCCAGCAGTGAAGGGACAGGGGGCGCAGATACGCAGTATTTT.

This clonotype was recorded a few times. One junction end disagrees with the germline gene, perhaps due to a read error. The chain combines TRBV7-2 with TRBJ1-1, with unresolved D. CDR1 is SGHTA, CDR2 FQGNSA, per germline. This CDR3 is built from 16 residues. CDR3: CVSSGSTSMRNTEAFF. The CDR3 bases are TGTGTCAGCAGCGGTTCGACAAGTATGAGGAACACTGAAGCTTTCTTT.

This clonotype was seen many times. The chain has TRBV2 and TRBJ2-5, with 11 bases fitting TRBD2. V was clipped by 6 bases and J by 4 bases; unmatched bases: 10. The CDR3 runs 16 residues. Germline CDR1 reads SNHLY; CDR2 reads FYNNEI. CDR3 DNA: TGTGCCAGCAGAGGGACTAGCGGAATCTCGCGAGAGACCCAGTACTTC. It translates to CASRGTSGISRETQYF.

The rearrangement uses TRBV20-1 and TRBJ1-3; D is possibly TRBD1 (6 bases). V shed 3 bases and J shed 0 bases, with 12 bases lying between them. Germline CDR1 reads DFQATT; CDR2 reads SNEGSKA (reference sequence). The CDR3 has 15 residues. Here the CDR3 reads CSASPGHNSGNTIYF. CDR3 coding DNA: TGCAGTGCTAGTCCGGGACATAACTCTGGAAACACCATATATTTT.

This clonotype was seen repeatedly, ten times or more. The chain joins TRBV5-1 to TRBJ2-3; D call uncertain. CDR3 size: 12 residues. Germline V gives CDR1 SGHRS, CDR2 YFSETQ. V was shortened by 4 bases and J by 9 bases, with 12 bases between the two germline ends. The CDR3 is CASSAGLTTQYF. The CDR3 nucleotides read TGCGCCAGCAGCGCCGGTTTGACAACGCAGTATTTT.

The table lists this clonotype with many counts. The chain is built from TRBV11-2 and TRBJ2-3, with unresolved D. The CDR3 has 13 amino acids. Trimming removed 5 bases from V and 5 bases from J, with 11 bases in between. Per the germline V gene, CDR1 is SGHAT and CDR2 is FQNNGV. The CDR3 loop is CASSPSDRDTQYF. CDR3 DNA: TGTGCCAGCAGCCCCTCGGACCGAGATACGCAGTATTTT.

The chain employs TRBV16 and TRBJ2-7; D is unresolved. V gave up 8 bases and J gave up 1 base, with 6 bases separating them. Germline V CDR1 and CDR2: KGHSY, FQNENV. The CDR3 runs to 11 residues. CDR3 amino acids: CASLGSYEQYF. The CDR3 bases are TGTGCCAGCCTTGGATCCTACGAGCAGTACTTC.

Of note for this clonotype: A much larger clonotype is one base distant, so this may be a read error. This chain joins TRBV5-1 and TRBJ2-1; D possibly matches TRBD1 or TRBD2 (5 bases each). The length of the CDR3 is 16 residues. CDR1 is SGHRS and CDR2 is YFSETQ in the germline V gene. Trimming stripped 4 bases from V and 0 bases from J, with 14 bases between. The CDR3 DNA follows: TGCGCCAGCAGCGGGTCCAAAGGGACCTCCTACAATGAGCAGTTCTTC. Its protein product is CASSGSKGTSYNEQFF.

CDR3 sequence (DNA): TGCAGTGCTCACAGACTAGCGGGAGGGGACGGGGAGCTGTTTTTT. Translating it yields CSAHRLAGGDGELFF. The chain combines TRBV20-1 with TRBJ2-2; TRBD2 matches 14 bases. The CDR3 extends over 15 amino acids. CDR1 DFQATT and CDR2 SNEGSKA come from the germline V gene (reference sequence). The junction had 6 bases not matched to a gene; V was cut back by 5 bases and J by 7 bases.

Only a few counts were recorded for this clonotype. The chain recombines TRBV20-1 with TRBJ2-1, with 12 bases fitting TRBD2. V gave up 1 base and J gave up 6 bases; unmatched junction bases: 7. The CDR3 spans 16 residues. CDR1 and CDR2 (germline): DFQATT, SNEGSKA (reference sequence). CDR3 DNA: TGCAGTGCTAGAGTGCAGACTAGCGGGAGTTTCAATGAGCAGTTCTTC. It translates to CSARVQTSGSFNEQFF.

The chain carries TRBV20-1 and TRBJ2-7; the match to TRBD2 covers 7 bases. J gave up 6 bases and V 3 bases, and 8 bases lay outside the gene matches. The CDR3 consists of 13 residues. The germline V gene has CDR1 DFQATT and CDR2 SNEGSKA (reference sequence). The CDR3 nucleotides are TGCAGTGCTAGGACCGGACTAGAAGCCGAGCAGTACTTC. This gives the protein CSARTGLEAEQYF.

The CDR3: CASTGRGQGYGYTF. In DNA, the CDR3 is TGTGCCAGCACCGGACGAGGACAGGGGTATGGCTACACCTTC. This chain uses TRBV2 with TRBJ1-2; TRBD1 matches 9 bases. CDR3 size: 14 residues. Germline loops: CDR1 SNHLY, CDR2 FYNNEI. J lost 5 bases, V lost 7 bases, and 8 bases had no gene match.

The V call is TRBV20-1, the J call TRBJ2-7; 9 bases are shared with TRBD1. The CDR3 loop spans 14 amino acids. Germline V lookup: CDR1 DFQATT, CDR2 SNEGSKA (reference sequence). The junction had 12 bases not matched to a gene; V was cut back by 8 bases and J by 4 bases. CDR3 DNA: TGCAGTTTTGGAACCGGGACAGGGCCTTACGAGCAGTACTTC. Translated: CSFGTGTGPYEQYF.

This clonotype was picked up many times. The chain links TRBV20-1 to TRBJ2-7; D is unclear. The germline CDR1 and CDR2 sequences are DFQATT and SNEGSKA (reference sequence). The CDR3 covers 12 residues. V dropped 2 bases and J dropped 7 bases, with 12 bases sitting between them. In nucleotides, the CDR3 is TGCAGTGCTAGATACCCGGAAGGGGAGCAGTACTTC. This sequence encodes CSARYPEGEQYF.

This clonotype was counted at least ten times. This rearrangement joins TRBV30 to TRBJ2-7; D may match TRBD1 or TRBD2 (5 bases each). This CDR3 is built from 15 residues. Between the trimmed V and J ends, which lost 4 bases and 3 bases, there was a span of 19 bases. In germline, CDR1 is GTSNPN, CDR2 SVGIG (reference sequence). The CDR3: CAWTPHGAEFYEQYF. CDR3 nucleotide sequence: TGTGCCTGGACCCCCCACGGGGCGGAATTCTACGAGCAGTACTTC. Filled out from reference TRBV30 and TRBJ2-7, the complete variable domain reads SQTIHQWPATLVQPVGSPLSLECTVEGTSNPNLYWYRQAAGRGLQLLFYSVGIGQISSEVPQNLSASRPQDRQFILSSKKLLLSDSGFYLCAWTPHGAEFYEQYFGPGTRLTVT.

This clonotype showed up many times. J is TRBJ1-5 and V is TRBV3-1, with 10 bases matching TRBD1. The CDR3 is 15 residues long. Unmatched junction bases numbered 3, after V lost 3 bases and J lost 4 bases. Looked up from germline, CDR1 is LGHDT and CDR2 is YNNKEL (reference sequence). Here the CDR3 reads CASSQTGGGNQPQHF. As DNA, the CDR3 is TGTGCCAGCAGCCAGACAGGGGGCGGGAATCAGCCCCAGCATTTT.

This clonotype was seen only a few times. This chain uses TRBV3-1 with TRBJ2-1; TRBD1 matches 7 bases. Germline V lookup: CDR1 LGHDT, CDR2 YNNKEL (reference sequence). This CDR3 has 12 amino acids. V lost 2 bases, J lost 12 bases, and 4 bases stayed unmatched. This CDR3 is CASSQRGGRQFF. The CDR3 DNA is TGTGCCAGCAGCCAAAGAGGGGGCCGGCAGTTCTTC.

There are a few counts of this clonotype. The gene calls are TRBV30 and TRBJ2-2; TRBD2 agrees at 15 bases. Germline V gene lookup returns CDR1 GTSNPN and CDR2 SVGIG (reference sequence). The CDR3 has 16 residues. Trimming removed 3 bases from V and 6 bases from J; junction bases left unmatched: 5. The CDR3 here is CAWSHGLAGGAGELFF. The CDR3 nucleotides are TGTGCCTGGAGCCACGGACTAGCGGGAGGGGCCGGGGAGCTGTTTTTT.

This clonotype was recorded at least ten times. The CDR3 sequence: CSASPGKETQYF. The CDR3 nucleotides are TGCAGTGCCAGCCCAGGGAAGGAGACCCAGTACTTC. This chain joins TRBV20-1 and TRBJ2-5, with D perhaps matching TRBD1 (5 bases). Germline V gives CDR1 DFQATT, CDR2 SNEGSKA (reference sequence). V shed 6 bases and J shed 5 bases, with 13 bases lying between them. The CDR3 consists of 12 residues.

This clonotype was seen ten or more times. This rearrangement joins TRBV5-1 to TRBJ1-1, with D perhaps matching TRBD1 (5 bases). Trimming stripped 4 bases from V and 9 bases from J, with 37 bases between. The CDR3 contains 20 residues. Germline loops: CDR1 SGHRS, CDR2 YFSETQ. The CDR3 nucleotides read TGCGCCAGCAGCCTATTAGGGACCGGAATAAGCCCGACAGAAATAGGCCAAGCTTTCTTT. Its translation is CASSLLGTGISPTEIGQAFF.

In DNA, the CDR3 is TGTGCCAGCTCACCAGTCGGCAGGAACTATGGCTACACCTTC. This gives the protein CASSPVGRNYGYTF. The V gene is TRBV18, the J gene TRBJ1-2, with D unclear. The CDR3 has 14 residues. Trimming shortened V by 2 bases and J by 2 bases, and 9 bases separated the two germline ends. Germline V gene sequence: CDR1 KGHSH, CDR2 LQKENI.

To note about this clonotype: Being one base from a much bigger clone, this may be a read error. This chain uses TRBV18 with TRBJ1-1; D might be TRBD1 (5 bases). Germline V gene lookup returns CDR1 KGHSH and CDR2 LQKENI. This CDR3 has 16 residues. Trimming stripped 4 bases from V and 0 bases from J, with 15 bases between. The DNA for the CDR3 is TGTGCCAGCTCACTGTCAGGGTTCACTATGAACACTGAAGCTTTCTTT. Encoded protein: CASSLSGFTMNTEAFF.

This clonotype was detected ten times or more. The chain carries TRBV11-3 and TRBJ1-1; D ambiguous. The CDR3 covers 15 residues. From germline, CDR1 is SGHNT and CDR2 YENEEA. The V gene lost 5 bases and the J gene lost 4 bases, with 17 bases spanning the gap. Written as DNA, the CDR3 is TGTGCCAGCAGCCCACCCGGGGTGGGAGGCACTGAAGCTTTCTTT. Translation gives CASSPPGVGGTEAFF. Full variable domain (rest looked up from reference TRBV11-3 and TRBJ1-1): EAGVVQSPRYKIIEKKQPVAFWCNPISGHNTLYWYLQNLGQGPELLIRYENEEAVDDSQLPKDRFSAERLKGVDSTLKIQPAELGDSAVYLCASSPPGVGGTEAFFGQGTRLTVV.

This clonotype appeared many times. CDR3 nucleotides: TGCGCCAGCAGCTTGCACCCAGAATGGGAGCAGTACTTC. As protein: CASSLHPEWEQYF. The chain couples TRBV5-1 to TRBJ2-7, with no clear D. CDR1 is SGHRS, CDR2 YFSETQ, per germline. V gave up 1 base and J gave up 7 bases, with 12 bases separating them. The CDR3 has 13 residues.

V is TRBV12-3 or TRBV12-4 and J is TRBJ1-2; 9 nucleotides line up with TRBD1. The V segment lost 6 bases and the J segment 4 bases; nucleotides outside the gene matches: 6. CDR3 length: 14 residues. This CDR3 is CASSHRGQSYGYTF. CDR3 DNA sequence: TGTGCCAGCAGCCACAGGGGGCAGAGCTATGGCTACACCTTC.

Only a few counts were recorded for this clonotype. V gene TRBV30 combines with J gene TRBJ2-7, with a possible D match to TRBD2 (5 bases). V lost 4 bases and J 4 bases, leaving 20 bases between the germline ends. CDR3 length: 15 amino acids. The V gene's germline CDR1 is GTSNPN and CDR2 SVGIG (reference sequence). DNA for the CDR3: TGTGCCTGGAAGTCCACGGGAACTAAACCTTACGAGCAGTACTTC. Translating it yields CAWKSTGTKPYEQYF.

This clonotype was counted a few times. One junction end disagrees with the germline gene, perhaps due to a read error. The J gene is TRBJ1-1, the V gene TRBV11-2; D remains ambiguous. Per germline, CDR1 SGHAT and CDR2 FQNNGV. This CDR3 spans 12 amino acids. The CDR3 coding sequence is TGTGCCAGCAGCTTAGGGAACACTGGAGCTTTCTTT. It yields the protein CASSLGNTGAFF.

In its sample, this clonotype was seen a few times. CDR3 protein: CASSLTRTGSNYGYTF. The CDR3, as DNA: TGTGCCAGCAGTTTAACCCGGACAGGTTCGAACTATGGCTACACCTTC. This chain uses TRBV28 with TRBJ1-2; 7 nucleotides agree with TRBD1. Germline CDR1 is MDHEN and CDR2 is SYDVKM. The length of the CDR3 is 16 residues. With 2 bases clipped from V and 2 bases from J, the junction kept 8 bases outside the gene matches.